This T cell receptor (beta chain) was identified during a study of a mutant IDH1 vaccine in newly diagnosed glioma. Germline lookup yields CDR1 SEHNR and CDR2 FQNEAQ (reference sequence). With V trimmed by 4 bases and J by 3 bases, 3 bases remained unmatched. The CDR3 covers 15 residues. Time point reported: week 11, during vaccination. The study gave 300 ug of mutant IDH1 20-mer peptide per vaccine dose, with topical imiquimod. About this clone: Antigen specificity is unknown.

TCRdb's copy holds only in-frame clones and misses some; the assay was immunoSEQ multiplex PCR. Found here are under 55,000 clones, 90% to 95% of them singletons; the top ten hold around 2.5%. J is TRBJ2-1 and V is TRBV7-9, with 10 bases matching TRBD2. Sequenced material: PBMCs, taken from a glioma patient whose treatment included an IDH1 peptide vaccine. The clonotype comes from a man aged 50 or older with glioma. The CDR3: CASSSSGGFYNEQFF. The CDR3 DNA reads TGTGCCAGCAGCTCTAGCGGGGGATTCTACAATGAGCAGTTCTTC.